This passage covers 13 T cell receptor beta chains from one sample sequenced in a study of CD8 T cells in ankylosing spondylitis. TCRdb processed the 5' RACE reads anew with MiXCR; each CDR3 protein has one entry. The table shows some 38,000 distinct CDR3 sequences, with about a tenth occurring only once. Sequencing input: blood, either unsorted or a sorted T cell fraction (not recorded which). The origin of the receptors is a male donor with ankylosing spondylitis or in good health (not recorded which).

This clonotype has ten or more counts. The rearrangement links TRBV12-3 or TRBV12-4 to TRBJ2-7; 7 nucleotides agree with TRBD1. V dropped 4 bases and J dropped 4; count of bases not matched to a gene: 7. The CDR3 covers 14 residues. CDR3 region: CASSSIGGTYEQYF. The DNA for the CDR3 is TGTGCCAGCAGTTCTATAGGGGGCACATACGAGCAGTACTTC.

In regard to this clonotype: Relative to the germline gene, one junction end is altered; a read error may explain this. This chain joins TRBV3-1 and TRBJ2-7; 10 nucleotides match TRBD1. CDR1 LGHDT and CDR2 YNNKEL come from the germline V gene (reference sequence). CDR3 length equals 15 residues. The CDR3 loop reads CATSQDRDRGGEQYF. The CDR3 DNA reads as TGTGCCACCAGCCAAGACCGGGACAGGGGAGGCGAGCAGTACTTC.

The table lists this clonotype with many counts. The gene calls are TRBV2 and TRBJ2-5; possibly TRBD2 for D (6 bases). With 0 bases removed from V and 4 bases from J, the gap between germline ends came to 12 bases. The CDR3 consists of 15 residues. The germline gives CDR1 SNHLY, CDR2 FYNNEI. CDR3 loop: CASSEALQGGETQYF. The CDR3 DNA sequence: TGTGCCAGCAGTGAAGCGCTCCAGGGAGGAGAGACCCAGTACTTC.

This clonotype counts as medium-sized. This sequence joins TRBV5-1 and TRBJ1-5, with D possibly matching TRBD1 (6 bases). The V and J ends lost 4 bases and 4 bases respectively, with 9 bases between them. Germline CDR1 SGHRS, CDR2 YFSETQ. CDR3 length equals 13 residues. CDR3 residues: CASSVDRNQPQHF. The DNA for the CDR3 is TGCGCCAGCAGCGTGGACAGAAATCAGCCCCAGCATTTT.

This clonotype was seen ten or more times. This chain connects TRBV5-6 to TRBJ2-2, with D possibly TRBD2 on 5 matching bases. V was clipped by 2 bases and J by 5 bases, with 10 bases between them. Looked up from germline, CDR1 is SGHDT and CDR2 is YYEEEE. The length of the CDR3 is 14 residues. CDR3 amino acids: CASSFGESTGELFF. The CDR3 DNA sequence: TGTGCCAGCAGCTTTGGGGAGTCTACCGGGGAGCTGTTTTTT.

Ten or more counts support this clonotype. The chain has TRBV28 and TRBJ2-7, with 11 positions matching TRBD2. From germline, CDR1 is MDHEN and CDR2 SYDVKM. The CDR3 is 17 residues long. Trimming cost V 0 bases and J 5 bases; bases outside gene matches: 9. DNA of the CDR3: TGTGCCAGCAGTTTATGGGGAACTAGCGGGAGCGTGAACGAGCAGTACTTC. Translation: CASSLWGTSGSVNEQYF.

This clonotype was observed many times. In DNA form, the CDR3 reads TGTGCCATCAGCCTGGACAGGGGAAGGACCTACGAGCAGTACTTC. It encodes CAISLDRGRTYEQYF. This chain uses TRBV10-3 with TRBJ2-7; 9 nucleotides line up with TRBD1. The CDR3 runs to 15 residues. CDR1 is ENHRY, CDR2 SYGVKD, per germline. The V gene end was trimmed by 6 bases and the J gene end by 2 bases; junction bases not matched to a gene: 8.

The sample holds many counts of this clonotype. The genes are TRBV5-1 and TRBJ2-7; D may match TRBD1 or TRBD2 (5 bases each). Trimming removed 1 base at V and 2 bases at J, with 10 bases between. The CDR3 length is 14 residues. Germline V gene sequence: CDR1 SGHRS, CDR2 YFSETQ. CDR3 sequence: CASSLIPGPYEQYF. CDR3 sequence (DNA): TGCGCCAGCAGCTTGATTCCGGGACCCTACGAGCAGTACTTC.

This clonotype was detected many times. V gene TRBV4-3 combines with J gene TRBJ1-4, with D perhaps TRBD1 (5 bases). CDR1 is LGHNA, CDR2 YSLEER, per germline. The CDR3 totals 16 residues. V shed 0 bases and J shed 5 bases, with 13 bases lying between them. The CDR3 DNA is TGCGCCAGCAGCCAAGATCGACTGGGGCCGAATGAAAAACTGTTTTTT. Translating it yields CASSQDRLGPNEKLFF.

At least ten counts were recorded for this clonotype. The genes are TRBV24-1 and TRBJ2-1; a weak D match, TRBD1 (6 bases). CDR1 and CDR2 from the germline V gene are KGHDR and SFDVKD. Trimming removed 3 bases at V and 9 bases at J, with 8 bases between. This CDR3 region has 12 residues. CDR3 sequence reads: CATSDMTGEQFF. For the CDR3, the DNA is TGTGCCACCAGTGATATGACAGGTGAGCAGTTCTTC.

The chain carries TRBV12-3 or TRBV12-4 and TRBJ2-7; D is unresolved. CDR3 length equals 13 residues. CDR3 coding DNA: TGTGTTAGCAGTTTAGGCAGACACTACGAGCAGTACTTC. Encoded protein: CVSSLGRHYEQYF.

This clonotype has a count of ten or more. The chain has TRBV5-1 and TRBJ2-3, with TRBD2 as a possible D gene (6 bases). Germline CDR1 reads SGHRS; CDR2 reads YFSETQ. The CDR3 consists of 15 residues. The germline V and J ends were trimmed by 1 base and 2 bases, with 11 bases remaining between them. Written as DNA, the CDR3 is TGCGCCAGCAGCTTGTTAGGAGGGGACACAGATACGCAGTATTTT. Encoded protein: CASSLLGGDTDTQYF.

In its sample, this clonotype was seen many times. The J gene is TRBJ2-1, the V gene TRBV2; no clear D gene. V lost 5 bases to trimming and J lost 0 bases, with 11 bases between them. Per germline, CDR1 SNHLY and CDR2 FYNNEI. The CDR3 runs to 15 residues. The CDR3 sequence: CASSLTLTSYNEQFF. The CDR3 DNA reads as TGTGCCAGCAGTTTGACACTCACCTCCTACAATGAGCAGTTCTTC.